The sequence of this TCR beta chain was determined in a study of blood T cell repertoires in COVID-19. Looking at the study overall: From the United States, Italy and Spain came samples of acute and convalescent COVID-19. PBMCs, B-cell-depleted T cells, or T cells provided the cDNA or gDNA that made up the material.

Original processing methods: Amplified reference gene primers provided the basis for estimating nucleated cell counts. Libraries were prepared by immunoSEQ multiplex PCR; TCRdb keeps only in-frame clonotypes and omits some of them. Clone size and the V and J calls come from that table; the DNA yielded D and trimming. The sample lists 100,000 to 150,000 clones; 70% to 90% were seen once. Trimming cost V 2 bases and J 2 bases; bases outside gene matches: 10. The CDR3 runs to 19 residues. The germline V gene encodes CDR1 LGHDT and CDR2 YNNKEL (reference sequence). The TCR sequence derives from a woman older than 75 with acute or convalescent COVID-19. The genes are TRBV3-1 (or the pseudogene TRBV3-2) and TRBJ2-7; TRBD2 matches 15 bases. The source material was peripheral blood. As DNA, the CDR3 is TGTGCCAGCAGCCAAATGGGACTAGCGGGGGGCCCACTCCCCTACGAGCAGTACTTC. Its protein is CASSQMGLAGGPLPYEQYF.